There are many counts of the clone carrying this TCR beta chain. TCRdb fed the 5' RACE reads into MiXCR, producing one record per CDR3 protein. The data hold 45,000 to 75,000 distinct CDR3 sequences, with more than 8.5% observed a single time. This sample was included in a study of early T cells in non-severe SARS-CoV-2 infection. Germline assignment: CDR1 SEHNR and CDR2 FQNEAQ (reference sequence). This CDR3 has 14 amino acids. V gave up 6 bases and J gave up 6 bases; unmatched junction bases: 7. The V and J genes are TRBV7-9 and TRBJ2-1, with TRBD2 matching over 8 bases. This clonotype originated in an adult who was a healthcare worker with PCR-confirmed SARS-CoV-2 infection or an uninfected control (not recorded which). The sample comprised whole blood. CDR3 loop: CASSIAGLGNEQFF. DNA for the CDR3: TGTGCCAGCAGTATAGCGGGACTGGGCAATGAGCAGTTCTTC. The full variable domain, completed using reference TRBV7-9 and TRBJ2-1, is DTGVSQNPRHKITKRGQNVTFRCDPISEHNRLYWYRQTLGQGPEFLTYFQNEAQLEKSRLLSDRFSAERPKGSFSTLEIQRTEQGDSAMYLCASSIAGLGNEQFFGPGTRLTVL.